This TCR beta chain was sequenced in a study of cytomegalovirus exposure and HLA in healthy donors. Points on this clone: Antigen specificity is unknown.

The study, taken as a whole, reports: Later, an analysis found that common viral pathogens appeared to be linked with several of the most significant clusters. For cytomegalovirus status, the classifier reportedly gave diagnoses with high specificity and sensitivity. A later analysis reportedly found fewer N-insertions in an Asian-associated ancestry cluster than the approximately 700-donor mean.

Deletions cut 1 base from V and 6 bases from J, with 13 bases between. The germline V gene encodes CDR1 SEHNR and CDR2 FQNEAQ (reference sequence). The CDR3 runs to 14 residues. 13 Jbeta primers and 60 Vbeta primers were used for the PCR. Profiling relied on immunoSEQ multiplex PCR, and the TCRdb table lists in-frame clones only, not all of them. The sample data list 150,000 to 200,000 clones. The rearrangement uses TRBV7-9 and TRBJ2-7; D perhaps matches TRBD1 (6 bases). The receptor was derived from a man aged 25-45 years in good health and CMV-seronegative. Sequencing was done on a sample of PBMCs. The CDR3 sequence: CASSLVLGASEQYF. CDR3 bases: TGTGCCAGCAGCTTAGTACTGGGGGCGAGCGAGCAGTACTTC.